These T cell receptor beta chains were read from a single sample in a study of immune cell composition in non-small cell lung cancer. The data were produced by immunoSEQ multiplex PCR, yet TCRdb's version contains in-frame clones alone and is incomplete. The sample has about 7,000 clones, 70% seen once. Input material: lung tumor tissue. These receptors were taken from a human donor with non-small cell lung cancer. Both conserved end residues are part of each CDR3. Fields, in order: J gene, CDR3 length, D gene, V gene, clone size, CDR3 protein, CDR3 DNA. A D gene is named only where the DNA matches it firmly. Clone sizes are given selectively: once, few, many, or a class where the clone is expanded.

j_call: TRBJ1-4
cdr3_length: 14
d_call: NA
v_call: TRBV18
clone_size: NA
cdr3_aa: CASSPRSWDEKLFF
cdr3_nt: TGTGCCAGCTCACCACGTAGCTGGGATGAAAAACTGTTTTTT

j_call: TRBJ2-7
cdr3_length: 14
d_call: TRBD2
v_call: TRBV6-1
clone_size: NA
cdr3_aa: CASSVAGGTYEQYF
cdr3_nt: TGTGCCAGCAGTGTAGCGGGAGGGACCTACGAGCAGTACTTC

j_call: TRBJ1-4
cdr3_length: 15
d_call: NA
v_call: TRBV18
clone_size: NA
cdr3_aa: CASSPGLNGHEKLFF
cdr3_nt: TGTGCCAGCTCACCGGGGCTTAACGGACATGAAAAACTGTTTTTT

j_call: TRBJ2-3
cdr3_length: 20
d_call: TRBD2
v_call: TRBV2
clone_size: NA
cdr3_aa: CASSVLLPGLAGGSTDTQYF
cdr3_nt: TGTGCCAGCAGTGTCCTACTTCCGGGACTAGCGGGGGGGAGCACAGATACGCAGTATTTT

j_call: TRBJ1-1
cdr3_length: 16
d_call: NA
v_call: TRBV7-8
clone_size: NA
cdr3_aa: CASSLVVSGLSTEAFF
cdr3_nt: TGTGCCAGCAGCTTAGTTGTTTCAGGGCTAAGCACTGAAGCTTTCTTT

j_call: TRBJ2-7
cdr3_length: 15
d_call: TRBD1
v_call: TRBV2
clone_size: NA
cdr3_aa: CASRVDRGRFYEQYF
cdr3_nt: TGTGCCAGCAGGGTCGACAGGGGAAGGTTCTACGAGCAGTACTTC

j_call: TRBJ2-1
cdr3_length: 14
d_call: TRBD2
v_call: TRBV19
clone_size: NA
cdr3_aa: CASSSGRARNEQFF
cdr3_nt: TGTGCCAGTAGTAGCGGGAGGGCCCGGAATGAGCAGTTCTTC

j_call: TRBJ1-6
cdr3_length: 14
d_call: TRBD1
v_call: TRBV9
clone_size: NA
cdr3_aa: CASSPGQGDSPLHF
cdr3_nt: TGTGCCAGCAGTCCAGGACAGGGAGATTCACCCCTCCACTTT

j_call: TRBJ1-2
cdr3_length: 13
d_call: TRBD1
v_call: TRBV4-1
clone_size: NA
cdr3_aa: CASSQTGGYGYTF
cdr3_nt: TGCGCCAGCAGCCAAACAGGGGGCTATGGCTACACCTTC

j_call: TRBJ2-3
cdr3_length: 15
d_call: NA
v_call: TRBV4-2
clone_size: NA
cdr3_aa: CASSQGGLSTDTQYF
cdr3_nt: TGTGCCAGCAGCCAAGGCGGGCTAAGCACAGATACGCAGTATTTT

j_call: TRBJ1-5
cdr3_length: 15
d_call: TRBD1
v_call: TRBV2
clone_size: NA
cdr3_aa: CASRGIRDRGQPQHF
cdr3_nt: TGTGCCAGCAGAGGAATCCGGGACAGGGGTCAGCCCCAGCATTTT

j_call: TRBJ1-1
cdr3_length: 17
d_call: NA
v_call: TRBV19
clone_size: NA
cdr3_aa: CASSMIPPVGRNTEAFF
cdr3_nt: TGTGCCAGTAGTATGATCCCCCCGGTCGGGAGGAACACTGAAGCTTTCTTT

j_call: TRBJ2-1
cdr3_length: 14
d_call: NA
v_call: TRBV9
clone_size: NA
cdr3_aa: CASSVATSANEQFF
cdr3_nt: TGTGCCAGCAGCGTAGCTACTAGTGCGAATGAGCAGTTCTTC

j_call: TRBJ2-7
cdr3_length: 13
d_call: NA
v_call: TRBV11-2
clone_size: NA
cdr3_aa: CASSLDGTYEQYF
cdr3_nt: TGTGCCAGCAGCTTAGACGGGACCTACGAGCAGTACTTC

j_call: TRBJ1-2
cdr3_length: 15
d_call: NA
v_call: TRBV19
clone_size: few
cdr3_aa: CASSIDQGTGYGYTF
cdr3_nt: TGTGCCAGTAGTATAGACCAGGGAACGGGCTATGGCTACACCTTC

j_call: TRBJ2-3
cdr3_length: 15
d_call: NA
v_call: TRBV18
clone_size: NA
cdr3_aa: CASSLNSATGDTQYF
cdr3_nt: TGTGCCAGCTCACTTAATTCTGCGACAGGAGATACGCAGTATTTT

j_call: TRBJ2-1
cdr3_length: 16
d_call: TRBD2
v_call: TRBV9
clone_size: few
cdr3_aa: CASSVVPGGPMGEQFF
cdr3_nt: TGTGCCAGCAGCGTAGTGCCGGGAGGGCCAATGGGTGAGCAGTTCTTC

j_call: TRBJ1-5
cdr3_length: 13
d_call: NA
v_call: TRBV19
clone_size: few
cdr3_aa: CASSLDRNQPQHF
cdr3_nt: TGTGCCAGTAGCCTAGACAGGAATCAGCCCCAGCATTTT

j_call: TRBJ1-5
cdr3_length: 14
d_call: NA
v_call: TRBV10-3
clone_size: NA
cdr3_aa: CAISPQDTNQPQHF
cdr3_nt: TGTGCCATCAGTCCCCAGGACACCAATCAGCCCCAGCATTTT